This T cell receptor beta chain came from a study of shared clonotypes between healthy human individuals. Germline V gene data show CDR1 as GTSNPN and CDR2 as SVGIG (reference sequence). The CDR3 contains 11 residues. Trimming pared 0 bases from V and 3 bases from J, leaving 0 bases between. Data came from immunoSEQ multiplex PCR; TCRdb stores just in-frame clones and leaves some out. The table includes hundreds of thousands of clones, 95% to 98% detected once. The sample consisted of naive CD4+ T cells sorted from blood. Subset meaning: CD45RA+ positively selected. The chain employs TRBV30 and TRBJ1-3; D is ambiguous. This clonotype originated in a woman in her 30s in good health. The CDR3 nucleotides read TGTGCCTGGAGTGTTGGAAACACCATATATTTT. It encodes CAWSVGNTIYF.